This TCR beta chain was obtained from a study of Graves' ophthalmopathy and Graves' hyperthyroidism. CDR3 regions of TCR beta were amplified from RNA transcripts. HTBI-primed first-round RT-PCR preceded second-round multiplex PCR. One entry per CDR3 protein, called by TCRdb with MiXCR from the multiplex PCR reads. The data show over 450,000 distinct CDR3 sequences, around 15% seen once. The germline V gene encodes CDR1 MGHRA and CDR2 YSYEKL. CDR3 length: 14 residues. V gave up 3 bases and J gave up 0 bases, with 6 bases separating them. Active ophthalmopathy (CAS at least 3, NOSPECS at least 4), lasting under 3 months. Other autoimmune diseases, uncontrolled infections, pregnancy or lactation excluded patients from enrollment. Physicians reached a diagnosis by relying on clinical symptoms, serum thyroxine, TRAb, thyroid ultrasound and orbital computed tomography. This clonotype was detected a few times.

This TCR was sampled from a woman aged 25 to 39 with Graves' ophthalmopathy. Sequenced sample: blood. The chain has TRBV4-1 and TRBJ1-5; D gene uncertain. CDR3 sequence reads: CASSQVYSNQPQHF. DNA for the CDR3: TGCGCCAGCAGCCAGGTCTATAGCAATCAGCCCCAGCATTTT.